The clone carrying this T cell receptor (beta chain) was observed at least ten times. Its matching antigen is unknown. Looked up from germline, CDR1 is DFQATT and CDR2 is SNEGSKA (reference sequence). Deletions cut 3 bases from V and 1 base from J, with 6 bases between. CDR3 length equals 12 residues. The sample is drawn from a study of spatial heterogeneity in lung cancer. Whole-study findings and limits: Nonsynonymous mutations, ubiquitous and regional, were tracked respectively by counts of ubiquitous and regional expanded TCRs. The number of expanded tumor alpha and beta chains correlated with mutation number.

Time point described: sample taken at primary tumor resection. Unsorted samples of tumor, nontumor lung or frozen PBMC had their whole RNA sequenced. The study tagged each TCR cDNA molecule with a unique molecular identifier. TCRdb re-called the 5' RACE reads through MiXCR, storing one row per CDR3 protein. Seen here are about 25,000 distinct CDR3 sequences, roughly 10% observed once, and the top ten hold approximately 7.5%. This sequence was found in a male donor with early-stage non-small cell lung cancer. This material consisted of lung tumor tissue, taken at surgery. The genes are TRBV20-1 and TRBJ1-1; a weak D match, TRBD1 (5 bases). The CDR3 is CSARGGNTEAFF. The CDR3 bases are TGCAGTGCTAGGGGGGGGAACACTGAAGCTTTCTTT.